The text below deals with one TCR beta chain. The data originate from a study of T cell responses to AZD1222 COVID-19 vaccine. Libraries were prepared by immunoSEQ multiplex PCR; TCRdb keeps only in-frame clonotypes and omits some of them. This sample yields about 120,000 clones, of which roughly nine tenths are seen a single time; approximately 5.1% belongs to the top ten. CDR3 size: 13 residues. CDR1 is LGHDT and CDR2 is YNNKEL in the germline V gene (reference sequence). V was shortened by 3 bases and J by 3 bases, with 9 bases between the two germline ends. This rearrangement joins TRBV3-1 (or the pseudogene TRBV3-2) to TRBJ2-7; D is undetermined. The sequences come from peripheral blood, collected on day 0 of AZD1222 vaccination. The TCR comes from an adult in good health. CDR3 amino acids: CASSQGQYYEQYF. The CDR3 nucleotides read TGTGCCAGCAGCCAGGGCCAGTACTACGAGCAGTACTTC.